The next 25 T cell receptor beta chains were all read from a single sample in a study of blood T cell repertoires in COVID-19. The table came from immunoSEQ multiplex PCR; TCRdb's copy has only in-frame clones and leaves some out. The data hold hundreds of thousands of clones, with around 88% observed a single time. The sequenced material came from PBMCs or T cells enriched from blood (not recorded which). Source of these receptors: a woman aged 40 to 55 with acute COVID-19.

The J gene is TRBJ2-1, the V gene TRBV24-1; 8 nucleotides align to TRBD2. The CDR3 has 14 residues. Germline lookup yields CDR1 KGHDR and CDR2 SFDVKD. The ends lost 4 bases at V and 9 bases at J; junction bases unmatched: 7. CDR3 amino acids: CATSDISGTGEQFF. In nucleotides, the CDR3 is TGTGCCACCAGTGACATTAGCGGGACGGGTGAGCAGTTCTTC.

The CDR3 DNA sequence: TGTGCCAGCAGTCCATACGGGACATCCCGGCAGACCCTCCACTTT. It yields the protein CASSPYGTSRQTLHF. The chain joins TRBV6-5 to TRBJ1-6; TRBD1 might be the D (6 bases). Trimming removed 5 bases at V and 14 bases at J, with 22 bases between. Germline loops: CDR1 MNHEY, CDR2 SVGAGI. The CDR3 has 15 residues.

CDR3 loop: CASSAPTGAGELFF. The CDR3 nucleotides read TGCGCCAGCAGCGCCCCGACAGGGGCCGGGGAGCTGTTTTTT. This chain links TRBV10-1 with TRBJ2-2; the match to TRBD1 covers 8 bases. This CDR3 region has 14 residues. The junction had 6 bases not matched to a gene; V was cut back by 6 bases and J by 6 bases. Germline V gene data show CDR1 as WNHNN and CDR2 as SYGVQD (reference sequence).

The chain carries TRBV3-1 (or the pseudogene TRBV3-2) and TRBJ1-2, with D unclear. This CDR3 is 12 amino acids long. CDR1 and CDR2 (germline): LGHDT, YNNKEL (reference sequence). Trimming removed 3 bases from V and 8 bases from J, with 10 bases in between. The CDR3 DNA reads as TGTGCCAGCAGCCACCAGGTTGGCGGCTACACCTTC. Amino acid sequence: CASSHQVGGYTF.

This clone was recorded a few times. This sequence joins TRBV29-1 and TRBJ2-7; TRBD1 matches 10 bases. Germline assignment: CDR1 SQVTM and CDR2 ANQGSEA. CDR3 size: 14 residues. Unmatched junction bases numbered 7, after V lost 6 bases and J lost 2 bases. The CDR3 protein is CSVVGTGVPYEQYF. Written as DNA, the CDR3 is TGCAGCGTGGTAGGGACAGGGGTACCCTACGAGCAGTACTTC.

The chain has TRBV27 and TRBJ2-3; 10 bases match TRBD2. Germline V gene data show CDR1 as MNHEY and CDR2 as SMNVEV (reference sequence). The CDR3 has 18 residues. The ends lost 2 bases at V and 2 bases at J; junction bases unmatched: 10. In DNA, the CDR3 is TGTGCCAGCAGTTTAACTGCGGGACTAGCGTACGACACAGATACGCAGTATTTT. As protein: CASSLTAGLAYDTDTQYF.

The rearrangement uses TRBV6-5 and TRBJ2-1, with D hard to call. V shed 7 bases and J shed 11 bases, with 9 bases lying between them. This CDR3 is 10 amino acids long. The germline CDR1 and CDR2 sequences are MNHEY and SVGAGI. CDR3 loop: CASMLVQQFF. The CDR3 DNA follows: TGTGCCAGCATGCTAGTACAGCAGTTCTTC.

This chain connects TRBV21-1 to TRBJ2-7; TRBD2, the D gene given by the table, was not confirmed from the DNA. TRBV21-1 is a listed pseudogene. The CDR3 extends over 16 amino acids. CDR3 sequence (DNA): TGTGCCAGCAGCAAAGCCATGAGGACTAGTCCCTACGAGCAGTACTTC. Amino acid sequence: CASSKAMRTSPYEQYF.

This clone was observed a single time. This chain links TRBV5-1 with TRBJ2-1; 9 bases line up with TRBD2. This CDR3 region has 15 residues. Germline trimming cut 4 bases from V and 6 bases from J; bases unmatched to any gene: 8. Germline lookup yields CDR1 SGHRS and CDR2 YFSETQ. As DNA, the CDR3 is TGCGCCAGCAGCAACGGGACTAGCCTCAGCAATGAGCAGTTCTTC. It translates to CASSNGTSLSNEQFF.

J is TRBJ1-3 and V is TRBV7-9; D may be TRBD1 (6 bases). This CDR3 contains 16 residues. The germline CDR1 and CDR2 sequences are SEHNR and FQNEAQ (reference sequence). The germline V and J ends were trimmed by 5 bases and 0 bases, with 14 bases remaining between them. The CDR3 DNA is TGTGCCAGCAGCCAACTTCGGACAGCCTCTGGAAACACCATATATTTT. Its translation: CASSQLRTASGNTIYF.

V gene TRBV4-3 combines with J gene TRBJ2-1; 8 nucleotides line up with TRBD2. Trimming at V came to 0 bases and at J to 5 bases, leaving 9 bases not matched to a gene. The CDR3 runs 17 residues. Germline CDR1 reads LGHNA; CDR2 reads YSLEER. The CDR3 nucleotides are TGCGCCAGCAGCCAAGATACTGTTGCTAGCGGGCACAATGAGCAGTTCTTC. Its translation: CASSQDTVASGHNEQFF.

The J gene is TRBJ2-7, the V gene TRBV9; 9 positions match TRBD1. J gave up 6 bases and V 1 base, and 17 bases lay outside the gene matches. The CDR3 has 18 amino acids. Looked up from germline, CDR1 is SGDLS and CDR2 is YYNGEE. The CDR3 DNA is TGTGCCAGCAGCGTACCGGGACAGGGCCCCTCTGAGACATGCGAGCAGTACGTC. Its translation: CASSVPGQGPSETCEQYV.

As for this clone: Other DNA sequences in the sample encode the same CDR3. This chain links TRBV7-3 with TRBJ2-7; the match to TRBD1 covers 9 bases. This CDR3 is 13 amino acids long. CDR1 is SGHTA and CDR2 is FQGTGA in the germline V gene. V was clipped by 6 bases and J by 6 bases; unmatched bases: 6. The CDR3 DNA follows: TGTGCCAGCAGTTCGGGACAGGGACGCGAGCAGTACTTC. It translates to CASSSGQGREQYF.

The chain recombines TRBV18 with TRBJ1-6, with unresolved D. Germline values: CDR1 KGHSH, CDR2 LQKENI. Trimming stripped 2 bases from V and 0 bases from J, with 14 bases between. The CDR3 is 18 amino acids. This CDR3 is CASSPRPGGSSYNSPLHF. The CDR3 DNA is TGTGCCAGCTCACCAAGGCCGGGAGGATCCTCCTATAATTCACCCCTCCACTTT.

The rearrangement joins TRBV27 to TRBJ1-2; the D gene is possibly TRBD1 (6 bases). V gave up 5 bases and J gave up 6 bases, with 13 bases separating them. Germline CDR1 and CDR2: MNHEY and SMNVEV (reference sequence). The CDR3 sequence is 13 residues long. CDR3 bases: TGTGCCAGCAGTCCACAGGGAAGGGATGGCTACACCTTC. It specifies CASSPQGRDGYTF.

The chain employs TRBV5-5 and TRBJ2-3; 9 bases are a match to TRBD2. Germline CDR1 SGHKS, CDR2 YYEKEE (reference sequence). The CDR3 is 12 residues long. V lost 8 bases to trimming and J lost 5 bases; unmatched junction nucleotides: 3. Here the CDR3 DNA reads TGTGCCAGTGTACTAGCGGGAGATACGCAGTATTTT. It is translated as CASVLAGDTQYF.

The V and J genes are TRBV25-1 and TRBJ1-1; TRBD1 matches at 7 bases. The germline V gene encodes CDR1 MGHDK and CDR2 SYGVNS. This CDR3 comprises 14 residues. V trimming: 4 bases; J trimming: 6 bases; junction bases outside the gene matches: 8. CDR3 DNA sequence: TGTGCCAGCAGTGTCAGGGGGATCGCGGCTGAAGCTTTCTTT. It yields the protein CASSVRGIAAEAFF.

V usage is TRBV25-1 and J usage is TRBJ1-1; no clear D. Germline assignment: CDR1 MGHDK and CDR2 SYGVNS. The CDR3 runs 15 residues. V shed 1 base and J shed 5 bases, with 14 bases lying between them. The CDR3 reads CASSEFYGYGTEAFF. The CDR3 DNA is TGTGCCAGCAGTGAATTTTACGGGTACGGGACTGAAGCTTTCTTT.

Written as DNA, the CDR3 is TGTGCCATCAGCACAGGGGGAGCCATTACCGGGGAGCTGTTTTTT. Translating it yields CAISTGGAITGELFF. J is TRBJ2-2 and V is TRBV10-3, with 8 bases that match TRBD1. Germline V lookup: CDR1 ENHRY, CDR2 SYGVKD. This CDR3 spans 15 amino acids. V shed 6 bases and J 5 bases; nucleotides not matched to a gene: 8.

The rearrangement links TRBV19 to TRBJ2-2; D is unresolved. The CDR3 is made up of 15 amino acids. CDR1 is LNHDA, CDR2 SQIVND, per germline (reference sequence). V lost 6 bases and J lost 4, with 15 bases in between. This chain's CDR3 is CASRYRPRGTGELFF. As DNA, the CDR3 is TGTGCCAGTAGGTATAGGCCGCGCGGCACCGGGGAGCTGTTTTTT.

V gene TRBV7-9 combines with J gene TRBJ1-4; TRBD1 aligns across 8 bases. V lost 5 bases to trimming and J lost 1 base; unmatched junction nucleotides: 9. The CDR3 extends over 17 amino acids. Per germline, CDR1 SEHNR and CDR2 FQNEAQ (reference sequence). CDR3 DNA sequence: TGTGCCAGCAGCCCCCAGGACAGGGCTAGAACTAATGAAAAACTGTTTTTT. Encoded protein: CASSPQDRARTNEKLFF.

This chain connects TRBV11-2 to TRBJ1-5; possibly TRBD1 for D (6 bases). The germline V gene has CDR1 SGHAT and CDR2 FQNNGV. The CDR3 runs 16 residues. Trimming took 1 base from V and 0 from J, leaving 10 bases between them. Here the CDR3 reads CASSLVTGYSNQPQHF. The DNA for the CDR3 is TGTGCCAGCAGCTTAGTTACAGGGTATAGCAATCAGCCCCAGCATTTT. The full variable domain, rest sourced from reference TRBV11-2 and TRBJ1-5, is EAGVAQSPRYKIIEKRQSVAFWCNPISGHATLYWYQQILGQGPKLLIQFQNNGVVDDSQLPKDRFSAERLKGVDSTLKIQPAKLEDSAVYLCASSLVTGYSNQPQHFGDGTRLSIL.

The chain joins TRBV29-1 to TRBJ2-5; D is unclear. Between the trimmed V and J ends, which lost 3 bases and 2 bases, there was a span of 10 bases. This CDR3 is built from 13 residues. CDR1 is SQVTM, CDR2 ANQGSEA, per germline. The CDR3 spells CSVESRVQETQYF. CDR3 DNA sequence: TGCAGCGTTGAGTCCCGGGTACAAGAGACCCAGTACTTC.

This clone was observed once. At one end the junction does not follow the germline gene, possibly because of a read error. The chain uses TRBV28 and TRBJ1-1, with a weak D call TRBD1 (5 bases). The CDR3 is 12 amino acids. The germline V gene has CDR1 MDHEN and CDR2 SYDVKM. In DNA form, the CDR3 reads TGCTCTACCGGCAGGGCGAGCACTGAAGCTTTCTTT. It yields the protein CSTGRASTEAFF.

This chain uses TRBV5-4 with TRBJ2-1, with TRBD2 identical over 7 bases. J lost 3 bases, V lost 4 bases, and 7 bases had no gene match. Germline CDR1 is SGHNT and CDR2 is YYREEE (reference sequence). There are 15 residues in the CDR3. The CDR3 DNA reads TGTGCCAGCAGCCCCGCTGGCGGGAGCTACAATGAGCAGTTCTTC. Encoded protein: CASSPAGGSYNEQFF.